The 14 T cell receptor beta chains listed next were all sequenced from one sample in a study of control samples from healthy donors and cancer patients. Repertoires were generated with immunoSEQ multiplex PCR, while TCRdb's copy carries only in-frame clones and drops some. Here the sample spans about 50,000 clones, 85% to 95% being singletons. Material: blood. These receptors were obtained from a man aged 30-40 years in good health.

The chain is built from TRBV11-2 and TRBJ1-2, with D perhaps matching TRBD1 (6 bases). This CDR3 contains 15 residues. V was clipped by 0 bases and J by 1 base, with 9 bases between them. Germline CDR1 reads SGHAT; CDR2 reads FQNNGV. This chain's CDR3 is CASSLERTDNYGYTF. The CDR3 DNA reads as TGTGCCAGCAGCTTAGAGAGGACAGATAACTATGGCTACACCTTC.

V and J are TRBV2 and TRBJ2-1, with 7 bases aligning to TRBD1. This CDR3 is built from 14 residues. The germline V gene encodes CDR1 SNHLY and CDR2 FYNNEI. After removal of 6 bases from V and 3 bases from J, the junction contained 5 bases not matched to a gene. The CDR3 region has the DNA TGTGCCAGCAGGACAGGGCCCGGCTACAATGAGCAGTTCTTC. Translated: CASRTGPGYNEQFF. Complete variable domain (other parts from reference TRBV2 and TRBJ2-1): EPEVTQTPSHQVTQMGQEVILRCVPISNHLYFYWYRQILGQKVEFLVSFYNNEISEKSEIFDDQFSVERPDGSNFTLKIRSTKLEDSAMYFCASRTGPGYNEQFFGPGTRLTVL.

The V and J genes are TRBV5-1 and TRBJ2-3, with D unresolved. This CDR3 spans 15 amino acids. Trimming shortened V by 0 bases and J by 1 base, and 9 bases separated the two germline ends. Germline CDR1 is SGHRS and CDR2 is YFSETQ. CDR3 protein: CASSLGSLGTDTQYF. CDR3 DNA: TGCGCCAGCAGCTTGGGCTCCCTCGGCACAGATACGCAGTATTTT.

This chain's CDR3 is CASSQVVDFYEQYF. As DNA, the CDR3 is TGCGCCAGCAGCCAAGTCGTCGATTTCTACGAGCAGTACTTC. V gene TRBV4-1 combines with J gene TRBJ2-7, with no clear D. V was cut by 1 base and J by 3 bases, with 10 bases left in between. The CDR3 spans 14 residues. The germline CDR1 and CDR2 sequences are MGHRA and YSYEKL.

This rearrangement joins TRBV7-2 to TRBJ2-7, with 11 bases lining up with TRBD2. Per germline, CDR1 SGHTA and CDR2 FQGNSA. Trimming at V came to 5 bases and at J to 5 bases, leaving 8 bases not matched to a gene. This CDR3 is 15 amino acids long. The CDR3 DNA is TGTGCCAGCAGCGCCCTAGCGGGGGGTCTCCACGAGCAGTACTTC. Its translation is CASSALAGGLHEQYF.

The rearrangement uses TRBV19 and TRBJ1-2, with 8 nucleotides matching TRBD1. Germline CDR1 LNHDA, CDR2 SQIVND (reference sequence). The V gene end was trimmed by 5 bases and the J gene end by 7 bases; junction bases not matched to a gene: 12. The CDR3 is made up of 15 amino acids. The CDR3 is CASSPGRQGASGYTF. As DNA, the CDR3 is TGTGCCAGTAGTCCCGGTCGTCAGGGGGCAAGTGGCTACACCTTC.

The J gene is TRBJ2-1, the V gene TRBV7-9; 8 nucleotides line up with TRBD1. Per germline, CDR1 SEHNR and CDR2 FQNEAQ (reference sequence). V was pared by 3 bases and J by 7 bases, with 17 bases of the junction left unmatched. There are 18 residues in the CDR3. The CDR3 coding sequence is TGTGCCAGCAGCTTCGACAGGGGAGACACGGGCGGGCGAAATGAGCAGTTCTTC. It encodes CASSFDRGDTGGRNEQFF.

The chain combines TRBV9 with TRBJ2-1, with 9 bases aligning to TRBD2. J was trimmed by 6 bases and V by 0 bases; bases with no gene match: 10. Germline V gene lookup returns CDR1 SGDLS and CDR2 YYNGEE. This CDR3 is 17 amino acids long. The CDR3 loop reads CASSVGPGGGASNEQFF. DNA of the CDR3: TGTGCCAGCAGCGTAGGTCCCGGCGGGGGGGCCTCCAATGAGCAGTTCTTC.

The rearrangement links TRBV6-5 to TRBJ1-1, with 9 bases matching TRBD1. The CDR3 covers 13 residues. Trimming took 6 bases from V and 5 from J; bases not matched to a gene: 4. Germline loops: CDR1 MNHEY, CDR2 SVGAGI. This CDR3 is CASRRGQGTEAFF. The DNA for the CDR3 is TGTGCCAGCAGGAGAGGACAGGGGACTGAAGCTTTCTTT.

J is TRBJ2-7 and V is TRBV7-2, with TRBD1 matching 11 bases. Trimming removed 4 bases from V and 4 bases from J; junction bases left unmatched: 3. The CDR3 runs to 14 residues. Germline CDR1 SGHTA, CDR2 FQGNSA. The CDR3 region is CASSSGQGAYEQYF. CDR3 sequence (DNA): TGTGCCAGCAGCTCCGGACAGGGGGCTTACGAGCAGTACTTC.

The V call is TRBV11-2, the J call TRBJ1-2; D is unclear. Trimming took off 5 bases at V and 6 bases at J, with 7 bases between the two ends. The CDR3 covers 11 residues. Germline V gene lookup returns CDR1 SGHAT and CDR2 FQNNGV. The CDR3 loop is CASSRADGYTF. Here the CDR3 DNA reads TGTGCCAGCAGCCGGGCCGATGGCTACACCTTC.

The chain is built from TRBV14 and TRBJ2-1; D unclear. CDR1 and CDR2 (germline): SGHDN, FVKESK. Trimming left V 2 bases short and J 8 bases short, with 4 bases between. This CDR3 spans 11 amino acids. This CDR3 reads CASSQMDEQFF. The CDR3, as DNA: TGTGCCAGCAGCCAAATGGATGAGCAGTTCTTC.

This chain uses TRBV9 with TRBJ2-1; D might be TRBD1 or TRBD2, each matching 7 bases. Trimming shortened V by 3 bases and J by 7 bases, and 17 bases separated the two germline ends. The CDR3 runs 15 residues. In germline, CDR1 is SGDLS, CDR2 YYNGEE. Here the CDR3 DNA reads TGTGCCAGCAGCGAGGGGGCGGGGGTTTTGAATGAGCAGTTCTTC. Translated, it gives CASSEGAGVLNEQFF.

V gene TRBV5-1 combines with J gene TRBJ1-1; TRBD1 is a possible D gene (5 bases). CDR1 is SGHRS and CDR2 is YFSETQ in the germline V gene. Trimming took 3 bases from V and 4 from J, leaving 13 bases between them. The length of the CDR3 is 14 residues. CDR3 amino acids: CASSSRDAGTEAFF. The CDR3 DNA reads TGCGCCAGCAGCTCACGGGACGCGGGCACTGAAGCTTTCTTT.